Below are 17 T cell receptor beta chains sequenced from a single sample in a study of cytomegalovirus exposure and HLA in healthy donors. The PCR had 60 Vbeta and 13 Jbeta primers. TCRdb keeps only in-frame clones here, not all; method: immunoSEQ multiplex PCR. The sample records around 150,000 clones, more than 75% being singletons. The sample taken for sequencing was PBMCs. The receptors originated from a man aged 18 to 35 in good health and CMV-seropositive.

The chain has TRBV11-2 and TRBJ2-2, with TRBD2 identical over 8 bases. This CDR3 contains 16 residues. Germline trimming cut 4 bases from V and 7 bases from J; bases unmatched to any gene: 11. Germline loops: CDR1 SGHAT, CDR2 FQNNGV. The CDR3 here is CASSSLRGGIGGELFF. The CDR3 DNA follows: TGTGCCAGCAGCTCACTTCGGGGGGGGATTGGCGGGGAGCTGTTTTTT.

The rearrangement joins TRBV6-5 to TRBJ1-4; D is undetermined. The germline V gene encodes CDR1 MNHEY and CDR2 SVGAGI. Trimming pared 4 bases from V and 4 bases from J, leaving 13 bases between. CDR3 length equals 15 residues. CDR3 DNA: TGTGCCAGCAGTTCCCATAGCGCCTTTAATGAAAAACTGTTTTTT. This codes for CASSSHSAFNEKLFF.

CDR3 residues: CASSLGDRDRITYGYTF. The CDR3 DNA reads as TGTGCCAGTAGTCTCGGAGACCGGGACAGGATTACCTATGGCTACACCTTC. The chain combines TRBV19 with TRBJ1-2, with 8 bases fitting TRBD1. In germline, CDR1 is LNHDA, CDR2 SQIVND (reference sequence). Unmatched junction bases numbered 15, after V lost 5 bases and J lost 4 bases. The CDR3 spans 17 residues.

This clone was detected a few times. The rearrangement links TRBV7-9 to TRBJ2-3; TRBD1 aligns across 8 bases. The ends lost 4 bases at V and 6 bases at J; junction bases unmatched: 6. The CDR3 runs 14 residues. Germline assignment: CDR1 SEHNR and CDR2 FQNEAQ (reference sequence). The CDR3 nucleotides read TGTGCCAGCAGCTATTCAGGGGGCGCGGATACGCAGTATTTT. Encoded protein: CASSYSGGADTQYF.

V and J are TRBV6-1 and TRBJ2-6; D is possibly TRBD1 (5 bases). The CDR3 covers 14 residues. Trimming removed 3 bases from V and 2 bases from J, with 5 bases in between. Germline CDR1 reads MNHNS; CDR2 reads SASEGT. The CDR3 spells CASSEGPGANVLTF. The CDR3 nucleotides read TGTGCCAGCAGTGAGGGGCCTGGGGCCAACGTCCTGACTTTC.

The rearrangement uses TRBV5-1 and TRBJ2-1; 15 bases are a match to TRBD2. Germline CDR1 SGHRS, CDR2 YFSETQ. Trimming removed 3 bases from V and 9 bases from J; junction bases left unmatched: 10. CDR3 length equals 17 residues. CDR3 DNA: TGCGCCAGCAGCTCGACTGGACTAGCGGGGGGGGATGGTGAGCAGTTCTTC. It is translated as CASSSTGLAGGDGEQFF.

The rearrangement links TRBV11-2 to TRBJ2-7; D is perhaps TRBD2 (5 bases). This CDR3 contains 14 residues. V lost 8 bases and J 2 bases, leaving 16 bases between the germline ends. CDR1 and CDR2 (germline): SGHAT, FQNNGV. CDR3 sequence: CASGRPGKTYEQYF. In DNA form, the CDR3 reads TGTGCCAGCGGGCGGCCCGGGAAGACCTACGAGCAGTACTTC.

The chain carries TRBV11-2 and TRBJ2-7; TRBD2 is a possible D gene (6 bases). This CDR3 is built from 15 residues. Between the trimmed V and J ends, which lost 1 base and 5 bases, there was a span of 15 bases. The V gene's germline CDR1 is SGHAT and CDR2 FQNNGV. The CDR3 spells CASSLVWREVNEQYF. The CDR3 nucleotides are TGTGCCAGCAGCTTAGTATGGAGGGAGGTCAACGAGCAGTACTTC. The entire variable domain, with the rest obtained from reference TRBV11-2 and TRBJ2-7, is as follows: EAGVAQSPRYKIIEKRQSVAFWCNPISGHATLYWYQQILGQGPKLLIQFQNNGVVDDSQLPKDRFSAERLKGVDSTLKIQPAKLEDSAVYLCASSLVWREVNEQYFGPGTRLTVT.

The chain carries TRBV7-8 and TRBJ1-6; 8 nucleotides match TRBD1. The CDR3 sequence is 15 residues long. From germline, CDR1 is SGHVS and CDR2 FQNEAQ. Trimming cost V 3 bases and J 10 bases; bases outside gene matches: 8. For the CDR3, the DNA is TGTGCCAGCAGCTTCGCGGGACAGGTCACATCACCCCTCCACTTT. This translates into CASSFAGQVTSPLHF.

The chain's CDR3 is CASSVGQGRSYEQYF. The CDR3 nucleotides read TGTGCCAGCAGCGTAGGACAGGGGCGCTCCTACGAGCAGTACTTC. The chain is built from TRBV9 and TRBJ2-7; 8 positions agree with TRBD1. The length of the CDR3 is 15 residues. CDR1 SGDLS and CDR2 YYNGEE come from the germline V gene. Trimming took 0 bases from V and 0 from J; bases not matched to a gene: 2.

This rearrangement joins TRBV5-6 to TRBJ2-1; TRBD2 agrees at 8 bases. Trimming took 4 bases from V and 4 from J; bases not matched to a gene: 13. Germline CDR1 and CDR2: SGHDT and YYEEEE. This CDR3 contains 17 residues. The CDR3 nucleotides are TGTGCCAGCAGCCCCCGTCGAAATAGCGGGGTTTACAATGAGCAGTTCTTC. This encodes CASSPRRNSGVYNEQFF.

The chain joins TRBV6-6 to TRBJ2-1; D is possibly TRBD1 (6 bases). The CDR3 runs 13 residues. Looked up from germline, CDR1 is MNHNY and CDR2 is SVGAGI (reference sequence). V lost 6 bases to trimming and J lost 10 bases, with 16 bases between them. Written as DNA, the CDR3 is TGTGCCAGCAGGCAGGGGACCCGACGGGAGCAGTTCTTC. It encodes CASRQGTRREQFF.

As to this clone: At one boundary the junction diverges from the germline segment, which might be a read error. The chain links TRBV6-4 to TRBJ2-6; TRBD1 aligns across 8 bases. In germline, CDR1 is MRHNA, CDR2 SNTAGT. The CDR3 has 16 amino acids. CDR3 in amino acids: CASSESGGLGANGLTF. CDR3 nucleotides: TGTGCCAGCAGTGAATCAGGGGGCTTGGGGGCCAACGGCCTGACTTTC.

The chain combines TRBV27 with TRBJ2-7; 9 positions match TRBD2. CDR1 is MNHEY, CDR2 SMNVEV, per germline (reference sequence). Germline trimming cut 7 bases from V and 5 bases from J; bases unmatched to any gene: 6. The CDR3 spans 13 residues. CDR3 residues: CASTLSGGHEQYF. The CDR3 nucleotides are TGTGCCAGCACGCTTAGCGGGGGCCACGAGCAGTACTTC.

The J gene is TRBJ1-1, the V gene TRBV5-1; TRBD1 matches 9 bases. Germline lookup yields CDR1 SGHRS and CDR2 YFSETQ. The CDR3 loop spans 14 amino acids. Unmatched junction bases numbered 6, after V lost 4 bases and J lost 5 bases. The CDR3 loop is CASSMDRGDTEAFF. The CDR3 DNA reads as TGCGCCAGCAGCATGGACAGGGGTGATACTGAAGCTTTCTTT.

The V gene is TRBV20-1, the J gene TRBJ2-5; no clear D gene. Trimming took off 2 bases at V and 5 bases at J, with 6 bases between the two ends. The CDR3 is 11 amino acids. Germline V gene lookup returns CDR1 DFQATT and CDR2 SNEGSKA (reference sequence). CDR3: CSARLLETQYF. Written as DNA, the CDR3 is TGCAGTGCTAGATTACTCGAGACCCAGTACTTC.

The rearrangement uses TRBV29-1 and TRBJ1-2; 9 nucleotides match TRBD1. This CDR3 spans 14 amino acids. From germline, CDR1 is SQVTM and CDR2 ANQGSEA. J lost 5 bases, V lost 3 bases, and 7 bases had no gene match. CDR3 protein: CSVDQMDRGYGYTF. The CDR3 nucleotides read TGCAGCGTTGATCAGATGGACAGGGGATATGGCTACACCTTC.